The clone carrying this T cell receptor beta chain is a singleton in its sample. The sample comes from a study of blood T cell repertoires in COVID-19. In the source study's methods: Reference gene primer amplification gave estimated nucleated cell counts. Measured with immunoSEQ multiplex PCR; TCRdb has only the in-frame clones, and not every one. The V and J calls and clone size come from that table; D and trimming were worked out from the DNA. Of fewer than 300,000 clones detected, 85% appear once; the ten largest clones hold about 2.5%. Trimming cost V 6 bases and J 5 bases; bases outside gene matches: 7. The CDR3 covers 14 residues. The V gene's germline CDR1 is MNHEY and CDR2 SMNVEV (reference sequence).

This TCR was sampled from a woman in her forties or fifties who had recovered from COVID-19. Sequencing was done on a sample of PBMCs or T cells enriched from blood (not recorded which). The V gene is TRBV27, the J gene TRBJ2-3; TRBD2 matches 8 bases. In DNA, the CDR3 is TGTGCCAGCAGCCTAGCGGGCCTCGGAGATACGCAGTATTTT. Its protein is CASSLAGLGDTQYF.